A single sample is the source of the 20 T cell receptor beta chains below, sequenced in a study of T cells in Graves' hyperthyroidism and ophthalmopathy. Researchers amplified the TCR beta CDR3 regions from RNA transcripts. Researchers ran a first-round RT-PCR on the TCR CDR3 using the HTBI primer set. TCRdb recomputed calls from the multiplex PCR reads with MiXCR, one row per CDR3 protein. This table has about 110,000 distinct CDR3 sequences, roughly 15% appearing once. Sequenced material: blood. The receptor source for this set is a woman aged 50 to 60 with Graves' hyperthyroidism.

As concerns this clonotype: It may be a read error: a sequence one base away is much more abundant. The chain links TRBV6-2 or TRBV6-3 to TRBJ2-7; 7 bases map to TRBD2. Germline CDR1 MNHEY, CDR2 SVGEGT. The CDR3 loop spans 15 amino acids. CDR3 DNA sequence: TGTACCAGCAGCGACCGGGGGGTGAGCTCCTACGAGCAGTACTTC. Translating it yields CTSSDRGVSSYEQYF.

This clonotype showed up many times. The chain carries TRBV15 and TRBJ1-2; D not certain. V was clipped by 0 bases and J by 0 bases, with 5 bases between them. Germline values: CDR1 LNHNV, CDR2 YYDKDF (reference sequence). This CDR3 has 14 residues. CDR3: CATSRDSANYGYTF. The CDR3 bases are TGTGCCACCAGCAGAGATTCGGCTAACTATGGCTACACCTTC.

The V and J genes are TRBV7-9 and TRBJ1-1, with 8 bases aligning to TRBD1. The germline gives CDR1 SEHNR, CDR2 FQNEAQ (reference sequence). The J segment lost 6 bases and the V segment lost 6 bases, leaving 6 bases of the junction unmatched. The CDR3 is 13 amino acids. This chain's CDR3 is CASRSTGGSEAFF. Here the CDR3 DNA reads TGTGCCAGCAGAAGCACAGGGGGATCTGAAGCTTTCTTT.

This clonotype was detected ten times or more. V usage is TRBV28 and J usage is TRBJ2-7; D perhaps matches TRBD2 (6 bases). Germline loops: CDR1 MDHEN, CDR2 SYDVKM. CDR3 size: 15 residues. Trimming stripped 6 bases from V and 7 bases from J, with 22 bases between. For the CDR3, the DNA is TGTGCCAGCAGCCTTACCGGGACTCGGAGGTGGGAGCAGTACTTC. Amino acid sequence: CASSLTGTRRWEQYF.

This clonotype was observed at least ten times. The chain uses TRBV9 and TRBJ2-5; D gene unclear. The V and J ends lost 0 bases and 2 bases respectively, with 8 bases between them. The CDR3 consists of 14 residues. Germline CDR1 is SGDLS and CDR2 is YYNGEE. CDR3 region: CASSVGGSQETQYF. DNA of the CDR3: TGTGCCAGCAGCGTAGGTGGCAGTCAAGAGACCCAGTACTTC.

The J gene is TRBJ2-4, the V gene TRBV9, with 9 bases matching TRBD2. CDR3 length: 17 residues. J lost 8 bases, V lost 0 bases, and 12 bases had no gene match. From germline, CDR1 is SGDLS and CDR2 YYNGEE. The CDR3 protein is CASSVGGGTGGRDIQYF. DNA for the CDR3: TGTGCCAGCAGCGTAGGTGGTGGGACTGGCGGGAGGGACATTCAGTACTTC.

In this sample, this clonotype turned up many times. The chain uses TRBV3-1 and TRBJ2-1; 8 positions agree with TRBD2. V was pared by 4 bases and J by 6 bases, with 8 bases of the junction left unmatched. CDR1 is LGHDT, CDR2 YNNKEL, per germline (reference sequence). There are 15 residues in the CDR3. CDR3 sequence reads: CASSRPGSGTNEQFF. CDR3 sequence (DNA): TGTGCCAGCAGCCGACCGGGTAGCGGGACCAATGAGCAGTTCTTC.

This chain uses TRBV5-5 with TRBJ1-1, with D possibly matching TRBD1 (6 bases). This CDR3 is built from 15 residues. V lost 0 bases to trimming and J lost 4 bases, with 13 bases between them. Per germline, CDR1 SGHKS and CDR2 YYEKEE (reference sequence). The CDR3 region has the DNA TGTGCCAGCAGCTTGGCTGGGGGCGAGGTCACTGAAGCTTTCTTT. Translating it yields CASSLAGGEVTEAFF.

This clonotype has a count of ten or more. CDR3 region: CSAPTGGGRFENEQFF. In DNA form, the CDR3 reads TGCAGTGCTCCAACCGGCGGGGGGCGTTTTGAGAATGAGCAGTTCTTC. V usage is TRBV20-1 and J usage is TRBJ2-1; 8 bases are a match to TRBD2. V was pared by 5 bases and J by 7 bases, with 16 bases of the junction left unmatched. The CDR3 is 16 amino acids. Looked up from germline, CDR1 is DFQATT and CDR2 is SNEGSKA (reference sequence).

This clonotype appeared many times. This rearrangement joins TRBV18 to TRBJ2-4; maybe TRBD1 (5 bases). The ends were cut back, 3 bases at V and 0 bases at J, with 15 bases in the middle. The CDR3 totals 17 residues. Germline CDR1 and CDR2: KGHSH and LQKENI. The CDR3 spells CASSPITGSLAKNIQYF. Here the CDR3 DNA reads TGTGCCAGCTCACCGATTACAGGATCGCTAGCCAAAAACATTCAGTACTTC. The full variable domain, in which reference TRBV18 and TRBJ2-4 provide the parts outside the CDR3, is NAGVMQNPRHLVRRRGQEARLRCSPMKGHSHVYWYRQLPEEGLKFMVYLQKENIIDESGMPKERFSAEFPKEGPSILRIQQVVRGDSAAYFCASSPITGSLAKNIQYFGAGTRLSVL.

Many counts were recorded for this clonotype. The chain recombines TRBV27 with TRBJ1-2; 11 bases fit TRBD1. Germline assignment: CDR1 MNHEY and CDR2 SMNVEV (reference sequence). The junction had 11 bases not matched to a gene; V was cut back by 3 bases and J by 2 bases. This CDR3 has 18 amino acids. CDR3: CASSFRTPGQGGNYGYTF. The CDR3 DNA is TGTGCCAGCAGTTTCCGTACTCCGGGACAGGGGGGCAACTATGGCTACACCTTC.

This clonotype has ten or more counts. The V and J genes are TRBV24-1 and TRBJ2-1; 7 bases fit TRBD1. CDR3 size: 17 residues. Germline V lookup: CDR1 KGHDR, CDR2 SFDVKD. J gave up 7 bases and V 3 bases, and 14 bases lay outside the gene matches. The CDR3 region has the DNA TGTGCCACCAGTGATCAAGACAGGGAGTATCTTGAGAATGAGCAGTTCTTC. Translating gives CATSDQDREYLENEQFF.

This clonotype was observed many times. This sequence joins TRBV9 and TRBJ1-4; D may be TRBD1 (5 bases). Trimming removed 4 bases at V and 0 bases at J, with 10 bases between. CDR1 and CDR2 from the germline V gene are SGDLS and YYNGEE. The CDR3 length is 15 residues. The CDR3 here is CASSPRQSTNEKLFF. The DNA of the CDR3 is TGTGCCAGCAGCCCGAGACAGTCAACTAATGAAAAACTGTTTTTT.

This clonotype was recorded many times. One junction end disagrees with the germline gene, perhaps due to a read error. CDR3 DNA: TGTGCTAGTGGATTGGTGGGGGATGGTGAGCAGTTCTTC. Translation: CASGLVGDGEQFF. V gene TRBV12-5 combines with J gene TRBJ2-1, with D perhaps matching TRBD1 or TRBD2 (5 bases each). The CDR3 has 13 amino acids. CDR1 LGHNT and CDR2 FRNRAP come from the germline V gene.

The chain combines TRBV3-1 with TRBJ2-1; 7 bases align to TRBD2. The CDR3 length is 17 residues. Germline assignment: CDR1 LGHDT and CDR2 YNNKEL (reference sequence). Losses at the gene ends were 4 bases for V and 6 bases for J; bases not matched to a gene: 15. The CDR3 reads CASSRSLTSWGSNEQFF. The CDR3, as DNA: TGTGCCAGCAGCCGATCTCTGACTAGCTGGGGATCCAATGAGCAGTTCTTC.

In its sample, this clonotype was seen many times. This chain connects TRBV30 to TRBJ2-1, with a tentative D call TRBD2 (5 bases). V was trimmed by 2 bases and J by 9 bases, leaving 17 bases between them. The CDR3 is 14 residues long. Germline CDR1 reads GTSNPN; CDR2 reads SVGIG (reference sequence). Here the CDR3 reads CAWSRVSGPSEQFF. As DNA, the CDR3 is TGTGCCTGGAGTCGTGTGAGCGGACCAAGTGAGCAGTTCTTC.

This clonotype has at least ten counts. The CDR3 loop reads CASSQQRSTEAFF. CDR3 bases: TGTGCCAGCAGCCAACAACGTAGCACTGAAGCTTTCTTT. The chain carries TRBV11-2 and TRBJ1-1; the D is unclear. Trimming shortened V by 5 bases and J by 4 bases, and 11 bases separated the two germline ends. Germline lookup yields CDR1 SGHAT and CDR2 FQNNGV. CDR3 size: 13 residues.

There are many counts of this clonotype. The chain is built from TRBV9 and TRBJ1-3; TRBD1 is a possible D gene (6 bases). Trimming took off 1 base at V and 2 bases at J, with 10 bases between the two ends. The CDR3 contains 15 residues. Germline V gene sequence: CDR1 SGDLS, CDR2 YYNGEE. Here the CDR3 reads CASSVTGAPGNTIYF. CDR3 DNA: TGTGCCAGCAGCGTAACGGGGGCGCCTGGAAACACCATATATTTT. Variable domain in full (rest from reference TRBV9 and TRBJ1-3): DSGVTQTPKHLITATGQRVTLRCSPRSGDLSVYWYQQSLDQGLQFLIQYYNGEERAKGNILERFSAQQFPDLHSELNLSSLELGDSALYFCASSVTGAPGNTIYFGEGSWLTVV.

This clonotype was recorded many times. The rearrangement links TRBV13 to TRBJ2-1, with 9 bases aligning to TRBD2. The CDR3 has 15 amino acids. J lost 7 bases, V lost 0 bases, and 4 bases had no gene match. Germline V gene sequence: CDR1 PRHDT, CDR2 FYEKMQ (reference sequence). In DNA, the CDR3 is TGTGCCAGCAGCTTAGGACGCGGGAGGGGGAATGAGCAGTTCTTC. Amino acids: CASSLGRGRGNEQFF.

The rearrangement links TRBV20-1 to TRBJ2-3; 11 bases agree with TRBD2. J lost 5 bases, V lost 4 bases, and 8 bases had no gene match. Looked up from germline, CDR1 is DFQATT and CDR2 is SNEGSKA (reference sequence). The CDR3 loop spans 15 amino acids. The CDR3 DNA reads TGCAGTGCTATTAATTACGGGACTAGCGGAGATACGCAGTATTTT. Protein: CSAINYGTSGDTQYF.